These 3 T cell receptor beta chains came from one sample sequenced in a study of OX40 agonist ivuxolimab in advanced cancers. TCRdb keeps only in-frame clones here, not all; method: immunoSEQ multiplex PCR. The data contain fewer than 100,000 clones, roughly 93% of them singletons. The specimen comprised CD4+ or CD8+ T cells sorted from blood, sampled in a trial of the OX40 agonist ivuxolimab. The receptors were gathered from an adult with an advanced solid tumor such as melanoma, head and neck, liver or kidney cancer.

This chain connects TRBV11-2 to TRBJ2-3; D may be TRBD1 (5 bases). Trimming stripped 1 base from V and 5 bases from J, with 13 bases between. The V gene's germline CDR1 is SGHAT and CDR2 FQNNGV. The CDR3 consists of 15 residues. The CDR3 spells CASSLGPRVIDTQYF. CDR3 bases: TGTGCCAGCAGCTTAGGCCCCAGGGTTATAGATACGCAGTATTTT.

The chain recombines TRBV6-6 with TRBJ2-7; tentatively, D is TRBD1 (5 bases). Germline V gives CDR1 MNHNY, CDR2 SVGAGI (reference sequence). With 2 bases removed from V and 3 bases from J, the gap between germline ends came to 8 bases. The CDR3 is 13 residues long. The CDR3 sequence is CASSYDSRYEQYF. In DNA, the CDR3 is TGTGCCAGCAGTTACGACAGCCGCTACGAGCAGTACTTC.

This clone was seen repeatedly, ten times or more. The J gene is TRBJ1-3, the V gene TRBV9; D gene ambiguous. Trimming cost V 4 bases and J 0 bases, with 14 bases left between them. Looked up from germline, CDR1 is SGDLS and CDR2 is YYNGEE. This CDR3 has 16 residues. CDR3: CASSPRGVHSGNTIYF. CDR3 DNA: TGTGCCAGCAGCCCTAGAGGCGTGCACTCTGGAAACACCATATATTTT.